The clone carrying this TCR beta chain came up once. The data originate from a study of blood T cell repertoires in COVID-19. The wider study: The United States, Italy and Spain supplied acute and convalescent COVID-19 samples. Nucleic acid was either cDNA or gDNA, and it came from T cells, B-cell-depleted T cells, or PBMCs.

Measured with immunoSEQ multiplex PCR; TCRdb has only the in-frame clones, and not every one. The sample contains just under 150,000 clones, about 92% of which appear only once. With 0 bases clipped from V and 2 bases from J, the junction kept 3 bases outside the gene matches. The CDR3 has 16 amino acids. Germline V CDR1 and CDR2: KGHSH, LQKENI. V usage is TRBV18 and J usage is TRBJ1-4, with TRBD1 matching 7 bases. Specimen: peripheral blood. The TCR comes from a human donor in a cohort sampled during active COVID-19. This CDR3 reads CASSPPGTATNEKLFF. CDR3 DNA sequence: TGTGCCAGCTCACCACCGGGGACAGCCACTAATGAAAAACTGTTTTTT. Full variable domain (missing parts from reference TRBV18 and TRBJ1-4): NAGVMQNPRHLVRRRGQEARLRCSPMKGHSHVYWYRQLPEEGLKFMVYLQKENIIDESGMPKERFSAEFPKEGPSILRIQQVVRGDSAAYFCASSPPGTATNEKLFFGSGTQLSVL.